The present T cell receptor beta chain was sequenced within a study of CD8+CD57+ T cells in acquired aplastic anemia. Turning to the study itself: On average, sorted CD4+ and CD8+ cells gave 2.5 to 4 ug of DNA.

Template material for TCR beta VDJ and CDR3 profiling consisted of genomic DNA. TCRdb re-analysed the reads in MiXCR, keeping a single row per CDR3 protein. This table holds 150,000 to 180,000 distinct CDR3 sequences, roughly 54% found once. Concerning this clonotype itself: Its antigen is as yet unknown.

General study points: The number of CD8+ CDR3 sequences shared by patients and controls was roughly 31. Any difference that existed in CD8+ Simpson's diversity between patients and controls was not significant.

Germline CDR1 and CDR2: DFQATT and SNEGSKA (reference sequence). CDR3 length: 16 amino acids. V lost 4 bases to trimming and J lost 7 bases, with 26 bases between them. Before being chosen for sequencing, patients had shown CD8+CD57+ cell expansion by flow cytometry. The study sampled blood from patients who had received no therapy. The TCR comes from a human donor with aplastic anemia. The sequenced material came from sorted CD4+, CD8+, or CD8+CD57+ T cells (not recorded which) from PBMCs. J is TRBJ2-7 and V is TRBV20-1; the D gene is possibly TRBD2 (6 bases). This chain's CDR3 is CSAIGLASTLSREQYF. In nucleotides, the CDR3 is TGCAGTGCTATCGGTCTAGCGAGTACCCTATCGAGGGAGCAGTACTTC.